Each of the 15 T cell receptor beta chains below was sequenced from the same sample in a study of T cells after yellow fever vaccination. One entry per CDR3 protein results from TCRdb running MiXCR on the 5' RACE reads. Of a few hundred thousand distinct CDR3 sequences in the sample, about 5.2% were seen once. The sequences come from CD4+ T cells sorted from PBMCs, collected on the day of the yellow fever booster vaccination. Receptor source: a man between 18 and 29 years old who received the YFV17D yellow fever vaccine.

This clonotype was counted a few times. V gene TRBV7-9 combines with J gene TRBJ1-5; D may be TRBD1 (6 bases). The CDR3 has 16 amino acids. From germline, CDR1 is SEHNR and CDR2 FQNEAQ (reference sequence). Trimming pared 5 bases from V and 2 bases from J, leaving 16 bases between. CDR3 protein: CASSLWTALGNQPQHF. CDR3 DNA sequence: TGTGCCAGCAGCCTCTGGACAGCTCTGGGCAATCAGCCCCAGCATTTT.

The genes are TRBV12-3 or TRBV12-4 and TRBJ1-4; TRBD1 aligns across 8 bases. The J segment lost 0 bases and the V segment lost 8 bases, leaving 5 bases of the junction unmatched. This CDR3 has 15 amino acids. Here the CDR3 DNA reads TGTGCCAGCGGAGGACAGGGTGCAACTAATGAAAAACTGTTTTTT. It is translated as CASGGQGATNEKLFF.

The chain combines TRBV19 with TRBJ1-2, with 7 bases lining up with TRBD1. The CDR3 has 12 residues. Trimming at V came to 5 bases and at J to 6 bases, leaving 3 bases not matched to a gene. CDR1 LNHDA and CDR2 SQIVND come from the germline V gene (reference sequence). The CDR3 spells CASSLTGNGYTF. In nucleotides, the CDR3 is TGTGCCAGTAGTCTGACAGGGAATGGCTACACCTTC.

This clonotype was observed at least ten times. The rearrangement joins TRBV5-1 to TRBJ1-1; no reliable D call. CDR1 is SGHRS and CDR2 is YFSETQ in the germline V gene. The CDR3 runs to 14 residues. Trimming cost V 4 bases and J 1 base, with 11 bases left between them. The CDR3, as DNA: TGCGCCAGCAGCCAAGGACCGAGGAACACTGAAGCTTTCTTT. Protein: CASSQGPRNTEAFF.

This clonotype has at least ten counts. The genes are TRBV12-3 or TRBV12-4 and TRBJ1-6; unclear D gene. V was pared by 7 bases and J by 7 bases, with 14 bases between. This CDR3 is 14 amino acids long. CDR3 sequence (DNA): TGTGCCAGCAATTCGGGTTATAGGAATTCACCCCTCCACTTT. Protein product: CASNSGYRNSPLHF.

J is TRBJ2-2 and V is TRBV5-1, with D perhaps matching TRBD1 (6 bases). V lost 3 bases and J 3 bases, leaving 15 bases between the germline ends. There are 16 residues in the CDR3. Germline V gene lookup returns CDR1 SGHRS and CDR2 YFSETQ. DNA of the CDR3: TGCGCCAGCAGCTGGGGGATACAGGGAGACACCGGGGAGCTGTTTTTT. This codes for CASSWGIQGDTGELFF.

Many counts were recorded for this clonotype. The chain links TRBV20-1 to TRBJ2-3; 14 bases match TRBD2. This CDR3 region has 17 residues. The ends lost 3 bases at V and 0 bases at J; junction bases unmatched: 5. The germline CDR1 and CDR2 sequences are DFQATT and SNEGSKA (reference sequence). The CDR3 loop reads CSASKTSGGASTDTQYF. In DNA form, the CDR3 reads TGCAGTGCTAGTAAGACTAGCGGGGGGGCTAGCACAGATACGCAGTATTTT.

With respect to this clonotype: Given a much more abundant clone one base away, this may be a read error. Here the CDR3 DNA reads TGTGCCAGCAGACCTTTACCTAGGGGTATGGAGCAGTTCTTC. It translates to CASRPLPRGMEQFF. V and J are TRBV6-1 and TRBJ2-1; a weak D match, TRBD1 (5 bases). This CDR3 comprises 14 residues. V lost 6 bases and J lost 10, with 19 bases in between. Per germline, CDR1 MNHNS and CDR2 SASEGT.

The chain recombines TRBV11-1 with TRBJ2-7; D unresolved. The CDR3 covers 13 residues. The germline CDR1 and CDR2 sequences are SGHAT and FQDESV (reference sequence). V gave up 1 base and J gave up 7 bases, with 11 bases separating them. CDR3 amino acids: CASSLGGYAEQYV. The CDR3 nucleotides are TGTGCCAGCAGCTTAGGAGGATACGCAGAGCAGTACGTC.

This clonotype has a count of ten or more. The chain carries TRBV10-3 and TRBJ2-7; D remains unclear. This CDR3 has 13 residues. Per germline, CDR1 ENHRY and CDR2 SYGVKD. The V gene lost 4 bases and the J gene lost 3 bases, with 10 bases spanning the gap. CDR3 in amino acids: CAISVSSDYEQYF. Here the CDR3 DNA reads TGTGCCATCAGTGTGAGCAGTGACTACGAGCAGTACTTC.

This clonotype appeared many times. The chain links TRBV12-3 or TRBV12-4 to TRBJ1-2; unclear D gene. There are 11 residues in the CDR3. V was clipped by 4 bases and J by 4 bases, with 4 bases between them. CDR3 in amino acids: CASSSGYGYTF. CDR3 DNA: TGTGCCAGCAGTTCCGGCTATGGCTACACCTTC.

The V gene is TRBV11-2, the J gene TRBJ1-2; the match to TRBD1 covers 7 bases. The CDR3 has 15 amino acids. Looked up from germline, CDR1 is SGHAT and CDR2 is FQNNGV. J was trimmed by 2 bases and V by 1 base; bases with no gene match: 4. The CDR3 nucleotides are TGTGCCAGCAGCTTAGGGGCCAGGGGGAACTATGGCTACACCTTC. This encodes CASSLGARGNYGYTF.

This clonotype was counted between two and nine times. The chain joins TRBV4-3 to TRBJ1-1; D is ambiguous. In germline, CDR1 is LGHNA, CDR2 YSLEER. CDR3 size: 15 residues. V was trimmed by 4 bases and J by 3 bases, leaving 15 bases between them. The CDR3 DNA reads TGCGCCAGCAGCCGTTCGGTAACGGGGTACACTGAAGCTTTCTTT. Its protein is CASSRSVTGYTEAFF.

This chain connects TRBV4-1 to TRBJ1-2, with D tentatively TRBD1 (5 bases). The germline gives CDR1 MGHRA, CDR2 YSYEKL. V was pared by 1 base and J by 4 bases, with 13 bases between. This CDR3 comprises 15 residues. This CDR3 reads CASSQADRGSYGYTF. CDR3 in DNA: TGCGCCAGCAGCCAAGCTGACAGAGGATCCTATGGCTACACCTTC.

This clonotype appeared a few times. The chain recombines TRBV20-1 with TRBJ1-1; weak D call: TRBD1 (5 bases). The length of the CDR3 is 13 residues. Per the germline V gene, CDR1 is DFQATT and CDR2 is SNEGSKA (reference sequence). V gave up 1 base and J gave up 2 bases, with 8 bases separating them. CDR3 in amino acids: CSARAGPNTEAFF. The CDR3 nucleotides are TGCAGTGCTAGAGCAGGGCCCAACACTGAAGCTTTCTTT.